These 5 T cell receptor beta chains were sequenced from one sample in a study of blood T cell repertoires in COVID-19. Assay: immunoSEQ multiplex PCR; the TCRdb copy retains only in-frame clones and omits some. The repertoire holds under 70,000 clones, around nine tenths seen once, with more than 6% in the top ten. The sequenced sample was peripheral blood. All receptors come from a woman between 55 and 75 years old with COVID-19, enrolled during active disease.

The chain is built from TRBV2 and TRBJ2-7; 8 bases are a match to TRBD2. There are 14 residues in the CDR3. V lost 4 bases, J lost 3 bases, and 5 bases stayed unmatched. Per the germline V gene, CDR1 is SNHLY and CDR2 is FYNNEI. CDR3 nucleotide sequence: TGTGCCAGCAGTGTAAGCCTAGCGGGCTACGAGCAGTACTTC. As protein: CASSVSLAGYEQYF.

This clone rates as medium-sized. The V call is TRBV3-1 (or the pseudogene TRBV3-2), the J call TRBJ2-5; D gene unclear. Germline CDR1 reads LGHDT; CDR2 reads YNNKEL (reference sequence). The CDR3 runs 13 residues. V was clipped by 4 bases and J by 1 base, with 7 bases between them. Here the CDR3 DNA reads TGTGCCAGCAGCCGACATACCCAAGAGACCCAGTACTTC. Protein sequence: CASSRHTQETQYF.

This rearrangement joins TRBV15 to TRBJ1-1; unclear D gene. The germline CDR1 and CDR2 sequences are LNHNV and YYDKDF (reference sequence). This CDR3 has 14 residues. Trimming removed 3 bases from V and 3 bases from J, with 11 bases in between. The CDR3 here is CATSSAGSDTEAFF. CDR3 in DNA: TGTGCCACCAGCAGCGCCGGTTCCGACACTGAAGCTTTCTTT.

This sequence joins TRBV7-9 and TRBJ1-5; TRBD1 aligns across 7 bases. Germline V gene lookup returns CDR1 SEHNR and CDR2 FQNEAQ (reference sequence). J was trimmed by 4 bases and V by 4 bases; bases with no gene match: 13. The CDR3 is 17 residues long. CDR3 residues: CASSSASGGLVNQPQHF. The DNA of the CDR3 is TGTGCCAGCAGCTCAGCATCAGGGGGGCTAGTTAATCAGCCCCAGCATTTT.

This CDR3 is CASSHSTSGNTDTQYF. The CDR3 region has the DNA TGTGCCAGCAGCCACTCTACTAGCGGAAACACAGATACGCAGTATTTT. The V call is TRBV4-2, the J call TRBJ2-3; 8 positions match TRBD2. V lost 3 bases, J lost 2 bases, and 7 bases stayed unmatched. The V gene's germline CDR1 is LGHNA and CDR2 YNFKEQ. This CDR3 is 16 amino acids long.